The 26 T cell receptor beta chains below were found in one sample sequenced in a study of human T cells and chemical hapten exposure. Indicated time point: pre-sensitization, week 0. Specified treatment: therapeutic diphenylcyclopropenone sensitization with weekly scalp DPC. TCRdb re-called the RACE reads through MiXCR, storing one row per CDR3 protein. The repertoire consists of tens of thousands of distinct CDR3 sequences, with about 8.9% occurring once and the leading ten covering around 3.6%. The source material was whole blood, sampled in connection with sensitization to the hapten diphenylcyclopropenone (DPC). These receptors all stem from a woman in her thirties or forties with alopecia areata. Some clones in this sample may be carry-over from other donors' samples.

The chain carries TRBV19 and TRBJ1-2; weak D call: TRBD1 (5 bases). There are 14 residues in the CDR3. Germline V gene sequence: CDR1 LNHDA, CDR2 SQIVND (reference sequence). The V end was cut by 4 bases, the J end by 3 bases, with 12 bases between. CDR3 region: CASSTQGGDYGYTF. CDR3 DNA sequence: TGTGCCAGTAGTACCCAGGGTGGGGACTATGGCTACACCTTC.

This clonotype was seen only a few times. The chain employs TRBV19 and TRBJ2-7, with D maybe TRBD1 (6 bases). The V gene lost 6 bases and the J gene lost 9 bases, with 12 bases spanning the gap. This CDR3 comprises 11 residues. Looked up from germline, CDR1 is LNHDA and CDR2 is SQIVND (reference sequence). The CDR3 region has the DNA TGTGCCAGTAGGTCCGGGACAAGGCAGTACTTC. Protein sequence: CASRSGTRQYF.

There are many counts of this clonotype. The chain combines TRBV7-6 with TRBJ1-1; tentative D call: TRBD1 (5 bases). CDR3 length: 13 amino acids. The V gene lost 5 bases and the J gene lost 5 bases, with 12 bases spanning the gap. Germline V gene lookup returns CDR1 SGHVS and CDR2 FNYEAQ. The CDR3 reads CASSVSRVTEAFF. The CDR3 DNA sequence: TGTGCCAGCAGCGTGTCCAGGGTTACTGAAGCTTTCTTT.

This clonotype was detected ten times or more. In DNA form, the CDR3 reads TGCGCCAGCAGCCTGACCGACTCTGGAAACACCATATATTTT. Its protein product is CASSLTDSGNTIYF. This chain uses TRBV5-1 with TRBJ1-3; D not certain. In germline, CDR1 is SGHRS, CDR2 YFSETQ. The CDR3 covers 14 residues. V was trimmed by 4 bases and J by 0 bases, leaving 8 bases between them.

This clonotype was seen repeatedly, ten times or more. V gene TRBV12-3 or TRBV12-4 combines with J gene TRBJ1-2; tentatively, D is TRBD1 (6 bases). The CDR3 contains 14 residues. V was cut by 8 bases and J by 7 bases, with 20 bases left in between. This CDR3 reads CASRTGRIPSGYTF. In nucleotides, the CDR3 is TGTGCCAGCCGCACAGGGAGAATCCCTTCTGGCTACACCTTC.

This clonotype has just a few counts. The rearrangement joins TRBV29-1 to TRBJ2-3, with D tentatively TRBD2 (6 bases). CDR3 length: 14 residues. The V end was cut by 1 base, the J end by 1 base, with 9 bases between. Germline-derived CDR1 and CDR2 are SQVTM and ANQGSEA. CDR3 bases: TGCAGCGTTGAAGCGGGCGGGGGCACAGATACGCAGTATTTT. Its translation: CSVEAGGGTDTQYF.

As for this clonotype: Possible read error: a much larger clone is one base away. The gene calls are TRBV12-3 or TRBV12-4 and TRBJ2-3; 10 bases are a match to TRBD2. CDR3 length: 16 amino acids. As DNA, the CDR3 is TGTGCCAGCAGCCCCCGAGCGGGGGGGCCCGGAGATACGCGGTATTTT. Its protein is CASSPRAGGPGDTRYF.

This clonotype was seen many times. This rearrangement joins TRBV20-1 to TRBJ2-3; D is unclear. The V end was cut by 6 bases, the J end by 4 bases, with 17 bases between. This CDR3 is 14 amino acids long. CDR1 is DFQATT and CDR2 is SNEGSKA in the germline V gene (reference sequence). The DNA of the CDR3 is TGCAGTGCCCCACCTGGAACCGCTTCAGATACGCAGTATTTT. Encoded protein: CSAPPGTASDTQYF.

In its sample, this clonotype was seen many times. The chain carries TRBV7-2 and TRBJ1-5; D may be TRBD1 (6 bases). The CDR3 has 16 residues. Germline-derived CDR1 and CDR2 are SGHTA and FQGNSA. V was trimmed by 5 bases and J by 7 bases, leaving 21 bases between them. CDR3 in DNA: TGTGCCAGCAGCCCTAGTGGGGGGGCGCTTGGGCAGCCCCAGCATTTT. It specifies CASSPSGGALGQPQHF. Together with reference TRBV7-2 and TRBJ1-5, the CDR3 gives the full variable domain: GAGVSQSPSNKVTEKGKDVELRCDPISGHTALYWYRQSLGQGLEFLIYFQGNSAPDKSGLPSDRFSAERTGGSVSTLTIQRTQQEDSAVYLCASSPSGGALGQPQHFGDGTRLSIL.

This clonotype has a count of ten or more. The chain has TRBV5-1 and TRBJ1-4; a weak D match, TRBD1 (5 bases). Germline V gene lookup returns CDR1 SGHRS and CDR2 YFSETQ. This CDR3 spans 15 amino acids. V was trimmed by 4 bases and J by 8 bases, leaving 18 bases between them. The CDR3 here is CASSPEGNWGEKLFF. The CDR3 DNA follows: TGCGCCAGCAGCCCGGAGGGGAATTGGGGCGAAAAACTGTTTTTT.

The rearrangement uses TRBV7-8 and TRBJ1-1; TRBD1 is a possible D gene (6 bases). The CDR3 has 16 amino acids. Germline V gene lookup returns CDR1 SGHVS and CDR2 FQNEAQ. V lost 0 bases to trimming and J lost 0 bases, with 11 bases between them. CDR3 DNA sequence: TGTGCCAGCAGCTTAGCGAACAGGGTTATGAACACTGAAGCTTTCTTT. This gives the protein CASSLANRVMNTEAFF.

The rearrangement joins TRBV7-7 to TRBJ2-5; 7 bases are shared with TRBD2. In germline, CDR1 is SSHAT, CDR2 FNYEAQ (reference sequence). Trimming at V came to 3 bases and at J to 1 base, leaving 8 bases not matched to a gene. The CDR3 is 16 amino acids. As DNA, the CDR3 is TGTGCCAGCAGCTTCGGAGGCGGGGGATCCCAAGAGACCCAGTACTTC. Its translation: CASSFGGGGSQETQYF.

The table lists this clonotype with a few counts. The V and J genes are TRBV4-1 and TRBJ2-7, with 9 nucleotides matching TRBD1. This CDR3 spans 15 amino acids. J was trimmed by 4 bases and V by 3 bases; bases with no gene match: 7. Germline CDR1 is MGHRA and CDR2 is YSYEKL. The DNA for the CDR3 is TGCGCCAGCAGCCAGGGGGACAGGGCTCAGTACGAGCAGTACTTC. Translated: CASSQGDRAQYEQYF.

This clonotype was detected many times. V and J are TRBV6-1 and TRBJ1-1; TRBD1 aligns across 7 bases. After removal of 8 bases from V and 4 bases from J, the junction contained 10 bases not matched to a gene. The length of the CDR3 is 14 residues. Germline lookup yields CDR1 MNHNS and CDR2 SASEGT. CDR3 bases: TGTGCCAGCGATATGGGACAGTTAGGCACTGAAGCTTTCTTT. As protein: CASDMGQLGTEAFF.

V is TRBV3-1 and J is TRBJ2-7; TRBD2 might be the D (6 bases). Germline CDR1 reads LGHDT; CDR2 reads YNNKEL (reference sequence). The length of the CDR3 is 13 residues. V was pared by 1 base and J by 2 bases, with 6 bases between. The CDR3 sequence is CASSQGGAYEQYF. The CDR3 DNA reads as TGTGCCAGCAGCCAAGGGGGGGCCTACGAGCAGTACTTC.

This clonotype was counted between two and nine times. V gene TRBV7-8 combines with J gene TRBJ2-5; 12 bases align to TRBD2. Germline lookup yields CDR1 SGHVS and CDR2 FQNEAQ. The CDR3 loop spans 17 amino acids. V trimming: 4 bases; J trimming: 3 bases; junction bases outside the gene matches: 9. The CDR3 bases are TGTGCCAGCAGCTCCGTTCTAGCGGGGGGGACTAAAGAGACCCAGTACTTC. Protein: CASSSVLAGGTKETQYF.

The rearrangement links TRBV12-3 or TRBV12-4 to TRBJ1-1; no definite D call. Trimming removed 6 bases from V and 6 bases from J, with 14 bases in between. The CDR3 is made up of 13 amino acids. The CDR3 here is CASRISGVSEAFF. CDR3 bases: TGTGCCAGCAGGATAAGCGGAGTCTCTGAAGCTTTCTTT.

With regard to this clonotype: Compared with germline, one end of the junction differs, possibly owing to a read error. The chain is built from TRBV7-2 and TRBJ2-4, with 13 bases matching TRBD2. The CDR3 spans 19 residues. Germline V lookup: CDR1 SGHTA, CDR2 FQGNSA. CDR3 DNA sequence: TGTGCCAGAAGCTTCCCACGGACTAGCGGGAGTGTTGCCAAAAACATTCAGTACTTC. This encodes CARSFPRTSGSVAKNIQYF. Full variable domain (missing parts from reference TRBV7-2 and TRBJ2-4): GAGVSQSPSNKVTEKGKDVELRCDPISGHTALYWYRQSLGQGLEFLIYFQGNSAPDKSGLPSDRFSAERTGGSVSTLTIQRTQQEDSAVYLCARSFPRTSGSVAKNIQYFGAGTRLSVL.

This clonotype came up many times. The V and J genes are TRBV3-1 and TRBJ2-1; 7 positions agree with TRBD2. CDR3 size: 15 residues. CDR1 LGHDT and CDR2 YNNKEL come from the germline V gene (reference sequence). V lost 1 base to trimming and J lost 4 bases; unmatched junction nucleotides: 4. The CDR3 loop reads CASSQGTSSYNEQFF. The DNA for the CDR3 is TGTGCCAGCAGCCAAGGGACTAGTAGTTACAATGAGCAGTTCTTC.

This clonotype appeared a few times. The chain joins TRBV11-2 to TRBJ2-7; TRBD2 might be the D (7 bases). Germline CDR1 is SGHAT and CDR2 is FQNNGV. V lost 5 bases, J lost 2 bases, and 13 bases lay in between. The CDR3 covers 14 residues. CDR3 DNA: TGTGCCAGCAGCGCGGGGGCCAGAACCTACGAGCAGTACTTC. It codes for CASSAGARTYEQYF.

This clonotype has at least ten counts. The V and J genes are TRBV10-3 and TRBJ2-4; no firm D call. This CDR3 has 14 residues. Germline CDR1 reads ENHRY; CDR2 reads SYGVKD. V shed 10 bases and J shed 5 bases, with 18 bases lying between them. The CDR3 sequence: CATSSGWMENIQYF. CDR3 DNA sequence: TGTGCCACCTCGTCGGGTTGGATGGAAAACATTCAGTACTTC.

The chain combines TRBV30 with TRBJ2-7; 10 bases are shared with TRBD1. The CDR3 has 14 amino acids. V lost 7 bases and J lost 2; bases outside the gene matches: 8. Germline V gives CDR1 GTSNPN, CDR2 SVGIG (reference sequence). CDR3 nucleotide sequence: TGTGCCTTACTCCGGGACAGGGGTACCTACGAGCAGTACTTC. Translated, it gives CALLRDRGTYEQYF.

This clonotype has more than one count but fewer than ten. V is TRBV20-1 and J is TRBJ1-5, with D possibly being TRBD1 (6 bases). Germline lookup yields CDR1 DFQATT and CDR2 SNEGSKA (reference sequence). The CDR3 is 12 amino acids. Deletions cut 5 bases from V and 4 bases from J, with 9 bases between. In DNA, the CDR3 is TGCAGTGCTCCAGGGGTGAATCAGCCCCAGCATTTT. It specifies CSAPGVNQPQHF.

A word on this clonotype: A read error is possible here, since a much larger clone lies one base away. Likely a read error: the CDR3 ends without its conserved phenylalanine or tryptophan. V usage is TRBV7-2 and J usage is TRBJ2-3; TRBD2 aligns across 8 bases. V gave up 1 base and J gave up 1 base; unmatched junction bases: 4. CDR1 is SGHTA and CDR2 is FQGNSA in the germline V gene. The CDR3 is made up of 16 amino acids. The CDR3 sequence: CASSLGISGGTDTQYY. DNA for the CDR3: TGTGCCAGCAGCTTAGGAATTAGCGGGGGCACAGATACGCAGTATTAT.

This clonotype has a count of ten or more. CDR3 coding DNA: TGTGCCAGCAGCGTAGGAGGGGACAGGGGGTCCTACGAGCAGTACTTC. Residues: CASSVGGDRGSYEQYF. The chain combines TRBV9 with TRBJ2-7, with 11 bases lining up with TRBD1. V dropped 0 bases and J dropped 1; count of bases not matched to a gene: 3. Per the germline V gene, CDR1 is SGDLS and CDR2 is YYNGEE. This CDR3 spans 16 amino acids.

In regard to this clonotype: An end of the junction differs from the germline gene, which may be a read error. The rearrangement uses TRBV4-1 and TRBJ2-5, with D perhaps TRBD1 (6 bases). The germline V gene has CDR1 MGHRA and CDR2 YSYEKL. The CDR3 covers 15 residues. The CDR3 protein is CAGSPPGQTKETQYF. The CDR3 coding sequence is TGCGCCGGCAGCCCCCCAGGACAGACTAAAGAGACCCAGTACTTC.